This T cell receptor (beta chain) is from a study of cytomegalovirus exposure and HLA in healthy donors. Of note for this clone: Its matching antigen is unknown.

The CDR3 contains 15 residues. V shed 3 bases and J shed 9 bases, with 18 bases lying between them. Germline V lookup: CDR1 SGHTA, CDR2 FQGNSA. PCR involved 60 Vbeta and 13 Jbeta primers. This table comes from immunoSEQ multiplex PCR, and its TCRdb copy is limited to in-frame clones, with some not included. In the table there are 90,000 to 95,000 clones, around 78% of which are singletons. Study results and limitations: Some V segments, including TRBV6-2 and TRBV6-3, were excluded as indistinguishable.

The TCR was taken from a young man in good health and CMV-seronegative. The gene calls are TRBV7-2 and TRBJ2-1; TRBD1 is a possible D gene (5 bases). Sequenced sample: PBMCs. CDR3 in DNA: TGTGCCAGCAGCTTCCCATTGACAGAGATTCCTGAGCAGTTCTTC. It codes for CASSFPLTEIPEQFF.